This T cell receptor (beta chain) was identified during a study of blood T cell repertoires in COVID-19. The V gene's germline CDR1 is LGHDT and CDR2 YNNKEL (reference sequence). This CDR3 has 13 amino acids. Losses at the gene ends were 4 bases for V and 6 bases for J; bases not matched to a gene: 2. Original data processing: Amplification from reference gene primers served as the basis for estimated nucleated cell counts. Profiling relied on immunoSEQ multiplex PCR, and the TCRdb table lists in-frame clones only, not all of them. V and J calls and clone size follow that table, whereas D and trimming were derived from the DNA. The sample has about 44,000 clones; 75% to 90% are singletons.

The chain uses TRBV3-1 (or the pseudogene TRBV3-2) and TRBJ2-2, with TRBD2 matching over 7 bases. The TCR comes from a woman older than 75 in a cohort sampled during active or convalescent COVID-19. The sample comprised peripheral blood. This CDR3 is CASSPREPGELFF. DNA for the CDR3: TGTGCCAGCAGCCCGCGGGAGCCCGGGGAGCTGTTTTTT.